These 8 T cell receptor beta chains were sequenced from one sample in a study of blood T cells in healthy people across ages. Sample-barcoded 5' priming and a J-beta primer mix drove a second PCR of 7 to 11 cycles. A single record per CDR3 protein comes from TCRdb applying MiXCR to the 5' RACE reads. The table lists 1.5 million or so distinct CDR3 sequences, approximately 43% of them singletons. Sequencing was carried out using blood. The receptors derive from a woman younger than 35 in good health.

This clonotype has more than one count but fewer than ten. CDR3 bases: TGTGCCAGCAGTTACGGATCCCTCCCTAGCACAGATACGCAGTATTTT. It specifies CASSYGSLPSTDTQYF. The chain combines TRBV6-2 or TRBV6-3 with TRBJ2-3; D is uncertain. CDR3 length: 16 amino acids. The V and J ends lost 2 bases and 0 bases respectively, with 12 bases between them. Germline V gene data show CDR1 as MNHEY and CDR2 as SVGEGT.

The CDR3 DNA sequence: TGTGCCAGCAGGAACGCCGGGGGAAAAGAGACCCAGTACTTC. Its protein product is CASRNAGGKETQYF. V is TRBV12-3 or TRBV12-4 and J is TRBJ2-5; D perhaps matches TRBD2 (6 bases). The CDR3 totals 14 residues. V was shortened by 6 bases and J by 3 bases, with 14 bases between the two germline ends.

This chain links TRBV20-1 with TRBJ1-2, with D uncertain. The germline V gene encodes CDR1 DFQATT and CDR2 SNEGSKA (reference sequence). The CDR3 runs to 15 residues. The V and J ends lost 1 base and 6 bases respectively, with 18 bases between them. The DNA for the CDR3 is TGCAGTGCTAGAGGGGCAGGAAGGGCATTCGATGGCTACACCTTC. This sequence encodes CSARGAGRAFDGYTF.

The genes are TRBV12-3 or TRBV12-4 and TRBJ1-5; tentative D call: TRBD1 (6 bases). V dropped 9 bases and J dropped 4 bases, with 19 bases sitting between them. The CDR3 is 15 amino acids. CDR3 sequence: CASSVMTGVNQPQHF. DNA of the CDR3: TGTGCCAGTTCTGTGATGACAGGAGTAAATCAGCCCCAGCATTTT.

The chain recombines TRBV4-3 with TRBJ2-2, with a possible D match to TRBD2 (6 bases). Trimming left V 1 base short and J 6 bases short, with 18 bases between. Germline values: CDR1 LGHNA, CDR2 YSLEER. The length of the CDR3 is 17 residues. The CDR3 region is CASSQVPVATRAGELFF. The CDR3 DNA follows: TGCGCCAGCAGCCAAGTACCCGTAGCGACTAGGGCCGGGGAGCTGTTTTTT.

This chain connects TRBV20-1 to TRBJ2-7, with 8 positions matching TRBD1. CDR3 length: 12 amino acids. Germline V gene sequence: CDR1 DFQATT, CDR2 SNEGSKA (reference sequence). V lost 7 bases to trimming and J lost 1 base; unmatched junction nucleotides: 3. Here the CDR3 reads CSGTGNSYEQYF. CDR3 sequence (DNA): TGCAGTGGGACAGGGAATTCCTACGAGCAGTACTTC.

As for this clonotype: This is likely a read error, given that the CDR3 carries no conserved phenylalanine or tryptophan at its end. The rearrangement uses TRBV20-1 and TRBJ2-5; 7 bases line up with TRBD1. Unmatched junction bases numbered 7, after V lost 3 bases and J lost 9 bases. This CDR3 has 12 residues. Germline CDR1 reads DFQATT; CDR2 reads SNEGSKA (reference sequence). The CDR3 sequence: CSARWTGLPQYL. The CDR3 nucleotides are TGCAGTGCTAGGTGGACAGGACTGCCCCAGTACCTC.

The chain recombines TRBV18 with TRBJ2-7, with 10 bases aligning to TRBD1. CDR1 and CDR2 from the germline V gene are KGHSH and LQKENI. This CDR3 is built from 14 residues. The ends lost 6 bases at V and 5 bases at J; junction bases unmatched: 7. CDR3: CASSPDRGFNEQYF. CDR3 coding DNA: TGTGCCAGCTCCCCGGACAGGGGGTTCAACGAGCAGTACTTC. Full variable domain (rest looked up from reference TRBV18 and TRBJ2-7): NAGVMQNPRHLVRRRGQEARLRCSPMKGHSHVYWYRQLPEEGLKFMVYLQKENIIDESGMPKERFSAEFPKEGPSILRIQQVVRGDSAAYFCASSPDRGFNEQYFGPGTRLTVT.